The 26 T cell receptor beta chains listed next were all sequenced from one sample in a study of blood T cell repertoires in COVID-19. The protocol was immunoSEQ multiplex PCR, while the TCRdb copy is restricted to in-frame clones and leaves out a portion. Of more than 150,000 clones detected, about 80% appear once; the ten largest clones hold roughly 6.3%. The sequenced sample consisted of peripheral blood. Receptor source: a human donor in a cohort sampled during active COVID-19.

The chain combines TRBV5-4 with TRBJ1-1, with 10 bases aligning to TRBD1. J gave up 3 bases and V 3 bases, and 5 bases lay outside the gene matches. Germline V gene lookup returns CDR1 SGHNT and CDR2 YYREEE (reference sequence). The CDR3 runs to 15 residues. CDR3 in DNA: TGTGCCAGCAGCTCCTGGGACAGGGGAGACACTGAAGCTTTCTTT. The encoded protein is CASSSWDRGDTEAFF.

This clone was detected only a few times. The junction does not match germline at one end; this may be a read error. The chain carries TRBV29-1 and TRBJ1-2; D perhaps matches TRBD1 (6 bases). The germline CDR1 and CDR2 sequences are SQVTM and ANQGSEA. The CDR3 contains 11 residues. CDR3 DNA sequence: TGCAGCGTTGAATCTCGGACAGCGCGGAGTTTC. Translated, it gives CSVESRTARSF. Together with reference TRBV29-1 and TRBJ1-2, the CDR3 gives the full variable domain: SAVISQKPSRDICQRGTSLTIQCQVDSQVTMMFWYRQQPGQSLTLIATANQGSEATYESGFVIDKFPISRPNLTFSTLTVSNMSPEDSSIYLCSVESRTARSFGSGTRLTVV.

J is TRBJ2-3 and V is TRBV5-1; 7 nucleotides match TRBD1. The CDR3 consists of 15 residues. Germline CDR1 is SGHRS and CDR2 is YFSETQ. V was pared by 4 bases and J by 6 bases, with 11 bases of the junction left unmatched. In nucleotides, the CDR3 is TGCGCCAGCAGCACAGGCCCCGACAGGGCTGATACGCAGTATTTT. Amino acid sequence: CASSTGPDRADTQYF.

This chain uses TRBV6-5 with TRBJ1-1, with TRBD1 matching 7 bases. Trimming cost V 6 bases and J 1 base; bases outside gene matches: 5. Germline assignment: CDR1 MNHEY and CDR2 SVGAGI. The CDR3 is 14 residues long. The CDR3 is CASSQGQTNTEAFF. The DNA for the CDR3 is TGTGCCAGCAGCCAGGGACAGACGAACACTGAAGCTTTCTTT.

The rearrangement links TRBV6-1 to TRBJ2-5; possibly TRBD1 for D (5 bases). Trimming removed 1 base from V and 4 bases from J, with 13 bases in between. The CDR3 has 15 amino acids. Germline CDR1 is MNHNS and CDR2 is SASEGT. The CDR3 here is CASSEEAGPGETQYF. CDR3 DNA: TGTGCCAGCAGTGAAGAGGCAGGGCCAGGAGAGACCCAGTACTTC.

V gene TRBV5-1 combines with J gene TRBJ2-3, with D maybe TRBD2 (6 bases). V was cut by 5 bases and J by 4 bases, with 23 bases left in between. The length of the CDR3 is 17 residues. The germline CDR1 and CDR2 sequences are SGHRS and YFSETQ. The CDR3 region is CASRFLGTAGGADTQYF. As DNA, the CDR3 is TGCGCCAGCAGATTCTTGGGGACCGCTGGCGGGGCAGATACGCAGTATTTT.

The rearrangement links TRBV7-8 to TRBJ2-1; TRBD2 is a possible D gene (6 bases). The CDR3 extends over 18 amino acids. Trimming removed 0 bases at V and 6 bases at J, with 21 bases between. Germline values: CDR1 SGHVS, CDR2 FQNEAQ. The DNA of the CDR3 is TGTGCCAGCAGCTTAGCTGGTGGGGCTAGCGTCTTCTTCAATGAGCAGTTCTTC. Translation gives CASSLAGGASVFFNEQFF.

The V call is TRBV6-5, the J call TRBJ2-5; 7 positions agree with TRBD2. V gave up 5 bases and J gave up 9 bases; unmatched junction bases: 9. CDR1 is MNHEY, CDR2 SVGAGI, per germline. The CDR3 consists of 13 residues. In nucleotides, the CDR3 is TGTGCCAGCAGTACTAGCCTGGGAGGGTCCCAGTACTTC. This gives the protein CASSTSLGGSQYF.

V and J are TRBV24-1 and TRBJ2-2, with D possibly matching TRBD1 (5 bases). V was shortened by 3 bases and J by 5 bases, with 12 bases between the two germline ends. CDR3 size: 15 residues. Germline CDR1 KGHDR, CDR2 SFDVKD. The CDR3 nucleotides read TGTGCCACCAGTGATCCAAGACAGAAGACCGGGGAGCTGTTTTTT. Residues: CATSDPRQKTGELFF.

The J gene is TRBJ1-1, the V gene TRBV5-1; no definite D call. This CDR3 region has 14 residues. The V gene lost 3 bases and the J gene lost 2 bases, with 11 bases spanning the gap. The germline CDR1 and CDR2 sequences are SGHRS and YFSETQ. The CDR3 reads CASSSIRGNTEAFF. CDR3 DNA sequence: TGCGCCAGCAGCTCTATACGGGGTAACACTGAAGCTTTCTTT.

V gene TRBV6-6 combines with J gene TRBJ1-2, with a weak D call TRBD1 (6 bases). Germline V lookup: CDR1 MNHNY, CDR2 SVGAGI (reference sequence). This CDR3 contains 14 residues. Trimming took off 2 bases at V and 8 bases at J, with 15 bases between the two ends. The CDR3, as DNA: TGTGCCAGCAGTTACACCGCCAGGGGAGGGGGCTACACCTTC. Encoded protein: CASSYTARGGGYTF.

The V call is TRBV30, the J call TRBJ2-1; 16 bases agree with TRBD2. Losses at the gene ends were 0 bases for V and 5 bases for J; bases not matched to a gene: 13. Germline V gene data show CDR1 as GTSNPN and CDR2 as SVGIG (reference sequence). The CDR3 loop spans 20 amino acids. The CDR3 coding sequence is TGTGCCTGGAGTGTACCGGGACTAGCGGGGGGGCCGGTAATCGACAATGAGCAGTTCTTC. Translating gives CAWSVPGLAGGPVIDNEQFF.

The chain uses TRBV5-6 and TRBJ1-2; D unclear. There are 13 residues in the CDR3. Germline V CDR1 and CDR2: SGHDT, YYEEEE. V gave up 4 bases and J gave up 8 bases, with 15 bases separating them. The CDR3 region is CASSLSSTGGYTF. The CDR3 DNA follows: TGTGCCAGCAGCCTTTCGAGCACCGGGGGCTACACCTTC. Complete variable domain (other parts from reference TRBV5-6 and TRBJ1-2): DAGVTQSPTHLIKTRGQQVTLRCSPKSGHDTVSWYQQALGQGPQFIFQYYEEEERQRGNFPDRFSGHQFPNYSSELNVNALLLGDSALYLCASSLSSTGGYTFGSGTRLTVV.

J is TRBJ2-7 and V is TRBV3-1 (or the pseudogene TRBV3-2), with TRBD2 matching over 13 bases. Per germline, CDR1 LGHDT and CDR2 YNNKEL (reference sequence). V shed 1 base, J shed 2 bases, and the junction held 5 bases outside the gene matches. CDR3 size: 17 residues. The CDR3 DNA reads TGTGCCAGCAGCCAAGGGTGGACTAGCGGGGGAACCTACGAGCAGTACTTC. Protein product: CASSQGWTSGGTYEQYF.

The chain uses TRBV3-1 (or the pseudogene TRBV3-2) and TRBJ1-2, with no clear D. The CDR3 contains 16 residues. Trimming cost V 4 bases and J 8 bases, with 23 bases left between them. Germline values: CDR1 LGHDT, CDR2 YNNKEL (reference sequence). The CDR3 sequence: CASSLISASRDHGYTF. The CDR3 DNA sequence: TGTGCCAGCAGCCTGATATCCGCGAGTCGGGATCACGGCTACACCTTC.

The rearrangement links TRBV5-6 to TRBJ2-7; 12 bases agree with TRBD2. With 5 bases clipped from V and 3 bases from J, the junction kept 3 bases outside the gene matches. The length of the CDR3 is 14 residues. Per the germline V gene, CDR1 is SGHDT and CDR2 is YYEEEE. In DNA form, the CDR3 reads TGTGCCAGCAGTGAGGGACTAGCGGGCTACGAGCAGTACTTC. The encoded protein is CASSEGLAGYEQYF.

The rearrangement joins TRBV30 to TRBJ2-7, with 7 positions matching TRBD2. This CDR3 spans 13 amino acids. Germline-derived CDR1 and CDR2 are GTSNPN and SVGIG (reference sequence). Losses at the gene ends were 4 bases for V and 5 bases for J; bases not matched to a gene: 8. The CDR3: CAWTLGTSDEQYF. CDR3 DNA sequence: TGTGCCTGGACCCTTGGAACTAGCGACGAGCAGTACTTC. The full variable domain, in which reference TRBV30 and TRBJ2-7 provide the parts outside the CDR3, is SQTIHQWPATLVQPVGSPLSLECTVEGTSNPNLYWYRQAAGRGLQLLFYSVGIGQISSEVPQNLSASRPQDRQFILSSKKLLLSDSGFYLCAWTLGTSDEQYFGPGTRLTVT.

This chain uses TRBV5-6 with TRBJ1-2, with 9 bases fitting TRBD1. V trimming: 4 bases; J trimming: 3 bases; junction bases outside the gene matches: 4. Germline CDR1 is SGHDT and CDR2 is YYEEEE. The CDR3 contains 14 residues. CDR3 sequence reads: CASSPGQGYYGYTF. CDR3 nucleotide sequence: TGTGCCAGCAGCCCGGGACAGGGATACTATGGCTACACCTTC.

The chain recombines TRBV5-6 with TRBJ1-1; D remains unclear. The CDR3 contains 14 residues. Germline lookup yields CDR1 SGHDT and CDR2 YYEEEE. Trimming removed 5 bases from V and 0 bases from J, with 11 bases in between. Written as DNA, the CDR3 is TGTGCCAGCAGTCCGGAGGGAATGAACACTGAAGCTTTCTTT. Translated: CASSPEGMNTEAFF.

DNA for the CDR3: TGTGCCAGCAGCTTAACCTTGCGGGGGGGCAGTGAGCAGTTCTTC. This encodes CASSLTLRGGSEQFF. The chain employs TRBV7-3 and TRBJ2-1; 9 bases fit TRBD2. This CDR3 has 15 amino acids. Germline CDR1 reads SGHTA; CDR2 reads FQGTGA. Germline trimming cut 0 bases from V and 9 bases from J; bases unmatched to any gene: 6.

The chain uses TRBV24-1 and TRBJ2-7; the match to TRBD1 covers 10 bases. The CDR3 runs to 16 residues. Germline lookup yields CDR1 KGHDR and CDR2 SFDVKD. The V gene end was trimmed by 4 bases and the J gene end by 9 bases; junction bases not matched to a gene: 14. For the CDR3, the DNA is TGTGCCACCAGTGACCTAACCCCCGGGACAGGGGCTGGGCAGTACTTC. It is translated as CATSDLTPGTGAGQYF.

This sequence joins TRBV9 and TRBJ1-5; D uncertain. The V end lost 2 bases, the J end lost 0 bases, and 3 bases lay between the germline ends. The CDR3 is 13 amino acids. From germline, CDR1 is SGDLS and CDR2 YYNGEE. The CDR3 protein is CASSVSSNQPQHF. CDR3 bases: TGTGCCAGCAGCGTCAGTAGCAATCAGCCCCAGCATTTT.

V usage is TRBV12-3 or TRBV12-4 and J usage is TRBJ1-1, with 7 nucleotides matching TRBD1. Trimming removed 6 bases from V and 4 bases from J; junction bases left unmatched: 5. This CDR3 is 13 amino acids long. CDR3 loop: CASSRGSGTEAFF. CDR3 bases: TGTGCCAGCAGCAGGGGGTCGGGCACTGAAGCTTTCTTT.

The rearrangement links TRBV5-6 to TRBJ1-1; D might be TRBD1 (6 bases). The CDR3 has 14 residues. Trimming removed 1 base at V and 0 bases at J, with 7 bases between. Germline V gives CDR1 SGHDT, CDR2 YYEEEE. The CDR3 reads CASSLRQVNTEAFF. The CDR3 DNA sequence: TGTGCCAGCAGCTTGCGACAGGTGAACACTGAAGCTTTCTTT.

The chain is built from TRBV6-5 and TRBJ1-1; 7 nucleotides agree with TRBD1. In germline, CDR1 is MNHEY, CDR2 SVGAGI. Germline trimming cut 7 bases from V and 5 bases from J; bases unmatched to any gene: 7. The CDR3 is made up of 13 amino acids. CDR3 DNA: TGTGCCAGCATACAGGGGCGCGGGACTGAAGCTTTCTTT. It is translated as CASIQGRGTEAFF.

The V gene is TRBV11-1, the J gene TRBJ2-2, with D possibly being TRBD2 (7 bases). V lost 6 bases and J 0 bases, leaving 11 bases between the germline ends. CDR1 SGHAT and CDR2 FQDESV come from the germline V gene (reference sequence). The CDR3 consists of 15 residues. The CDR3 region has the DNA TGTGCCAGCAGTGCCGGGGGGCCGAACACCGGGGAGCTGTTTTTT. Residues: CASSAGGPNTGELFF.